This T cell receptor (beta chain) was retrieved from a study of beta chain features in type 1 diabetes. CDR3 size: 15 residues. The germline CDR1 and CDR2 sequences are SEHNR and FQNEAQ (reference sequence). J was trimmed by 0 bases and V by 5 bases; bases with no gene match: 7. Expressed TCRB transcripts were sequenced after all isolated RNA was converted to cDNA. The protocol was immunoSEQ multiplex PCR, while the TCRdb copy is restricted to in-frame clones and leaves out a portion. There are tens of thousands of clones in the sample; 25% to 35% occur only once, and over 0.4% lies in the top ten. General observations from the study: The influence of HLA type on TCRB rearrangement stayed undetermined.

Sorting of CD4+ naive, central memory, regulatory and stem cell-like memory cells was performed via CD45RO/CCR7/CD25/CD127/CD95/CD27. As concerns this clone: Its antigen is not known.

The source material was stem cell memory CD4+ T cells from blood. This sequence joins TRBV7-9 and TRBJ2-7, with TRBD2 matching over 7 bases. The TCR was taken from a young woman in good health. CDR3 residues: CASSAVGGISYEQYF. As DNA, the CDR3 is TGTGCCAGCAGCGCGGTGGGAGGGATCTCCTACGAGCAGTACTTC.